This TCR beta chain was sequenced during a study of cytomegalovirus exposure and HLA in healthy donors. Study findings and constraints: Most of the TCR beta V segments (in an earlier analysis) were productive either about 87% or about 30% of the time. Roughly even sequencing depth across donors was the assumption behind the presence/absence analyses. Sequencing probably produced one cluster of sequence variants that were highly shared.

The PCR made use of 60 Vbeta and 13 Jbeta primers. Only in-frame clones appear in the TCRdb table, and some are missing; sequencing was by immunoSEQ multiplex PCR. In the table there are under 130,000 clones, roughly 80% of which are singletons. Healthy individuals who donated bone marrow served as the donors. Note on this clone: Its antigen is not known.

The sample taken for sequencing was PBMCs. The source is a man aged 30 to 45 in good health and CMV-seropositive.

The DNA for the CDR3 is TGTGCCAGCTCACAAGGACAGGGCGAAGGCTACACCTTC. Encoded protein: CASSQGQGEGYTF. The chain combines TRBV18 with TRBJ1-2; 8 positions agree with TRBD1. Trimming cost V 4 bases and J 8 bases; bases outside gene matches: 6. The CDR3 is 13 residues long. The germline V gene has CDR1 KGHSH and CDR2 LQKENI.